The next 9 T cell receptor beta chains were all read from a single sample in a study of cytomegalovirus exposure and HLA in healthy donors. In the PCR, 60 Vbeta and 13 Jbeta primers were used. Only in-frame clones appear in the TCRdb table, and some are missing; sequencing was by immunoSEQ multiplex PCR. The data contain 120,000 to 150,000 clones, under 90% of them singletons. The specimen was PBMCs. The receptor set was obtained from a male donor in good health and CMV-seronegative.

In this sample, this clone turned up a few times. This chain joins TRBV6-1 and TRBJ1-1; no reliable D call. Germline CDR1 and CDR2: MNHNS and SASEGT. The CDR3 loop spans 14 amino acids. Deletions cut 4 bases from V and 0 bases from J, with 9 bases between. CDR3 nucleotide sequence: TGTGCCAGCAGTGTTCAGGCCGTGAACACTGAAGCTTTCTTT. Its translation is CASSVQAVNTEAFF.

The chain is built from TRBV9 and TRBJ2-7; D possibly corresponds to TRBD2 (6 bases). The CDR3 consists of 16 residues. The germline V and J ends were trimmed by 4 bases and 4 bases, with 21 bases remaining between them. CDR1 and CDR2 (germline): SGDLS, YYNGEE. The DNA of the CDR3 is TGTGCCAGCAGCCCCGCTTCGCTAGGGAGGATATACGAGCAGTACTTC. It codes for CASSPASLGRIYEQYF.

This chain connects TRBV27 to TRBJ2-7, with a possible D match to TRBD2 (6 bases). V was trimmed by 5 bases and J by 4 bases, leaving 18 bases between them. In germline, CDR1 is MNHEY, CDR2 SMNVEV (reference sequence). The CDR3 spans 15 residues. The CDR3 DNA reads as TGTGCCAGCAGTCCATCCGGGACTCTCTCATACGAGCAGTACTTC. It specifies CASSPSGTLSYEQYF.

This chain joins TRBV27 and TRBJ2-1; TRBD2 aligns across 8 bases. The CDR3 has 13 amino acids. CDR1 and CDR2 from the germline V gene are MNHEY and SMNVEV (reference sequence). Losses at the gene ends were 5 bases for V and 8 bases for J; bases not matched to a gene: 5. DNA of the CDR3: TGTGCCAGCAGTCCCGGGACTAGGGATGAGCAGTTCTTC. Protein: CASSPGTRDEQFF.

This chain joins TRBV29-1 and TRBJ2-7, with 9 positions matching TRBD2. The trim removed 3 bases at V and 8 bases at J, leaving 5 bases unmatched. The CDR3 is 12 residues long. Per the germline V gene, CDR1 is SQVTM and CDR2 is ANQGSEA. CDR3 protein: CSVETSGYKQYF. The CDR3 DNA follows: TGCAGCGTTGAGACTAGCGGTTACAAGCAGTACTTC.

This clone appeared a few times. Other DNA variants within this sample encode the same CDR3. The chain carries TRBV9 and TRBJ2-7; D is uncertain. The CDR3 is 14 amino acids. CDR1 and CDR2 from the germline V gene are SGDLS and YYNGEE. V gave up 0 bases and J gave up 2 bases, with 9 bases separating them. Here the CDR3 DNA reads TGTGCCAGCAGCGTAGGCGTGGGCCCCTACGAGCAGTACTTC. Encoded protein: CASSVGVGPYEQYF.

The rearrangement links TRBV7-9 to TRBJ2-1; D is perhaps TRBD2 (6 bases). Trimming stripped 7 bases from V and 7 bases from J, with 17 bases between. CDR3 length equals 14 residues. Looked up from germline, CDR1 is SEHNR and CDR2 is FQNEAQ (reference sequence). CDR3: CASTTGPSVNEQFF. CDR3 bases: TGTGCCAGCACCACAGGACCTAGCGTTAATGAGCAGTTCTTC.

The chain is built from TRBV11-1 and TRBJ2-1; possibly TRBD1 for D (5 bases). V was trimmed by 1 base and J by 5 bases, leaving 18 bases between them. The CDR3 covers 17 residues. Germline V lookup: CDR1 SGHAT, CDR2 FQDESV (reference sequence). As DNA, the CDR3 is TGTGCCAGCAGCTTAGGAAGGGGATCACGCCTGAACAATGAGCAGTTCTTC. It yields the protein CASSLGRGSRLNNEQFF. Using reference TRBV11-1 and TRBJ2-1 for the parts outside the CDR3, the full variable domain is EAEVAQSPRYKITEKSQAVAFWCDPISGHATLYWYRQILGQGPELLVQFQDESVVDDSQLPKDRFSAERLKGVDSTLKIQPAELGDSAMYLCASSLGRGSRLNNEQFFGPGTRLTVL.

The rearrangement links TRBV27 to TRBJ1-5; D might be TRBD1 (6 bases). This CDR3 has 16 residues. Trimming removed 6 bases at V and 1 base at J, with 16 bases between. Germline assignment: CDR1 MNHEY and CDR2 SMNVEV (reference sequence). The CDR3 sequence: CASSLTGTQSNQPQHF. The CDR3 nucleotides are TGTGCCAGCAGCTTAACGGGGACACAGAGCAATCAGCCCCAGCATTTT.